Below, 32 T cell receptor beta chains from the same sample are listed, as sequenced in a study of T cell responses to AZD1222 COVID-19 vaccine. Measured with immunoSEQ multiplex PCR; TCRdb has only the in-frame clones, and not every one. The table records 130,000 to 150,000 clones, 91% of them present only once. The sample consisted of peripheral blood, taken on day 0 of AZD1222 vaccination. The receptors stem from an adult in good health.

This chain links TRBV29-1 with TRBJ2-2, with D possibly being TRBD1 or TRBD2 (5 bases each). V lost 3 bases and J 4 bases, leaving 6 bases between the germline ends. CDR1 SQVTM and CDR2 ANQGSEA come from the germline V gene. There are 12 residues in the CDR3. CDR3 region: CSVERGTGELFF. The CDR3, as DNA: TGCAGCGTTGAGAGGGGCACCGGGGAGCTGTTTTTT.

V and J are TRBV6-5 and TRBJ1-2, with D possibly TRBD1 on 5 matching bases. CDR3 size: 16 residues. Germline V CDR1 and CDR2: MNHEY, SVGAGI. Deletions cut 0 bases from V and 3 bases from J, with 14 bases between. The CDR3 loop is CASSYSRVRGDYGYTF. As DNA, the CDR3 is TGTGCCAGCAGTTACTCGAGAGTAAGGGGCGACTATGGCTACACCTTC.

The CDR3 is CASSYSTPGWKGTQHF. The CDR3 coding sequence is TGTGCCAGCAGTTACTCGACCCCGGGGTGGAAGGGGACCCAGCATTTT. V usage is TRBV6-6 and J usage is TRBJ1-5; maybe TRBD1 (5 bases). This CDR3 contains 16 residues. Deletions cut 0 bases from V and 11 bases from J, with 20 bases between. Germline loops: CDR1 MNHNY, CDR2 SVGAGI (reference sequence).

This chain joins TRBV5-4 and TRBJ2-7, with D perhaps given as TRBD1 or TRBD2 (6 bases each). Germline V CDR1 and CDR2: SGHNT, YYREEE (reference sequence). V lost 2 bases to trimming and J lost 5 bases, with 11 bases between them. The CDR3 is 13 residues long. The CDR3 spells CASSLPGANEQYF. CDR3 in DNA: TGTGCCAGCAGCTTACCGGGGGCGAACGAGCAGTACTTC.

The chain couples TRBV28 to TRBJ2-2, with 10 nucleotides matching TRBD1. The V segment lost 5 bases and the J segment 5 bases; nucleotides outside the gene matches: 8. The V gene's germline CDR1 is MDHEN and CDR2 SYDVKM. The CDR3 totals 16 residues. CDR3 residues: CASSPRTGGGTGELFF. The CDR3, as DNA: TGTGCCAGCAGTCCAAGGACAGGGGGTGGGACCGGGGAGCTGTTTTTT.

The rearrangement uses TRBV18 and TRBJ2-6, with D maybe TRBD2 (5 bases). The CDR3 is 16 residues long. Germline CDR1 is KGHSH and CDR2 is LQKENI. Trimming pared 6 bases from V and 2 bases from J, leaving 14 bases between. The CDR3 sequence: CASSRGVGPGANVLTF. CDR3 DNA: TGTGCCAGCTCCCGGGGAGTCGGGCCTGGGGCCAACGTCCTGACTTTC.

The chain links TRBV6-2 or TRBV6-3 to TRBJ2-1, with 7 bases identical to TRBD2. Germline V gene sequence: CDR1 MNHEY, CDR2 SVGEGT. Trimming took 4 bases from V and 9 from J; bases not matched to a gene: 6. This CDR3 comprises 13 residues. CDR3 residues: CASSFAGEFEQFF. The CDR3, as DNA: TGTGCCAGCAGTTTCGCGGGAGAGTTTGAGCAGTTCTTC.

The chain combines TRBV28 with TRBJ1-4, with 7 bases identical to TRBD1. V shed 7 bases, J shed 5 bases, and the junction held 4 bases outside the gene matches. The germline V gene encodes CDR1 MDHEN and CDR2 SYDVKM. This CDR3 spans 13 amino acids. DNA for the CDR3: TGTGCCAGCAAGGGACAGATCAATGAAAAACTGTTTTTT. As protein: CASKGQINEKLFF.

The gene calls are TRBV19 and TRBJ2-2, with D unresolved. CDR3 length: 13 amino acids. Germline values: CDR1 LNHDA, CDR2 SQIVND (reference sequence). V lost 5 bases to trimming and J lost 1 base, with 5 bases between them. The CDR3 spells CASSGRNTGELFF. In DNA, the CDR3 is TGTGCCAGTAGTGGACGGAACACCGGGGAGCTGTTTTTT.

This rearrangement joins TRBV2 to TRBJ1-2, with a tentative D call TRBD1 (5 bases). Germline CDR1 SNHLY, CDR2 FYNNEI. This CDR3 contains 14 residues. V dropped 6 bases and J dropped 7 bases, with 18 bases sitting between them. CDR3 protein: CASRPTWEGTGYTF. CDR3 nucleotide sequence: TGTGCCAGCAGGCCCACGTGGGAGGGGACTGGCTACACCTTC.

This chain links TRBV15 with TRBJ2-2; no clear D. There are 13 residues in the CDR3. CDR1 and CDR2 (germline): LNHNV, YYDKDF (reference sequence). V lost 0 bases, J lost 6 bases, and 5 bases lay in between. The CDR3 loop is CATSRERAGELFF. Here the CDR3 DNA reads TGTGCCACCAGCAGAGAAAGGGCCGGGGAGCTGTTTTTT.

In this sample, this clone turned up once. The chain is built from TRBV7-9 and TRBJ1-5, with no clear D. The V gene lost 5 bases and the J gene lost 8 bases, with 16 bases spanning the gap. The CDR3 is made up of 14 amino acids. Germline V gene data show CDR1 as SEHNR and CDR2 as FQNEAQ (reference sequence). The CDR3 sequence is CASSPRAAPEPQHF. The CDR3 DNA reads as TGTGCCAGCAGCCCTCGGGCGGCCCCCGAGCCCCAGCATTTT.

The chain couples TRBV7-2 to TRBJ1-4; D gene uncertain. This CDR3 has 14 amino acids. V was pared by 1 base and J by 0 bases, with 3 bases between. CDR1 is SGHTA, CDR2 FQGNSA, per germline. The CDR3: CASSLGTTNEKLFF. The CDR3 bases are TGTGCCAGCAGCTTAGGGACAACTAATGAAAAACTGTTTTTT.

The chain combines TRBV5-1 with TRBJ2-1; perhaps TRBD2 as D (6 bases). The CDR3 is 16 amino acids. Germline loops: CDR1 SGHRS, CDR2 YFSETQ. V was shortened by 1 base and J by 2 bases, with 13 bases between the two germline ends. The DNA of the CDR3 is TGCGCCAGCAGCTTGACGGCGGGACCCACCTACAATGAGCAGTTCTTC. This gives the protein CASSLTAGPTYNEQFF.

V gene TRBV2 combines with J gene TRBJ1-2; TRBD1 is a possible D gene (5 bases). V was pared by 5 bases and J by 8 bases, with 12 bases between. Germline CDR1 is SNHLY and CDR2 is FYNNEI. This CDR3 comprises 12 residues. The CDR3 DNA sequence: TGTGCCAGCAGTTCGGGGACCTGGGGCTACACCTTC. Amino acids: CASSSGTWGYTF.

The gene calls are TRBV24-1 and TRBJ2-5; 7 nucleotides line up with TRBD2. V lost 2 bases, J lost 4 bases, and 6 bases stayed unmatched. Germline assignment: CDR1 KGHDR and CDR2 SFDVKD. This CDR3 has 15 amino acids. The CDR3 spells CATSDSRGVVETQYF. DNA for the CDR3: TGTGCCACCAGTGATTCTCGGGGGGTGGTAGAGACCCAGTACTTC.

This chain links TRBV4-1 with TRBJ1-5; 12 bases fit TRBD1. The V gene's germline CDR1 is MGHRA and CDR2 YSYEKL. The CDR3 loop spans 17 amino acids. The ends lost 0 bases at V and 11 bases at J; junction bases unmatched: 11. Here the CDR3 reads CASSQDPGTGGLGAQHF. The DNA of the CDR3 is TGCGCCAGCAGCCAAGATCCCGGGACAGGGGGCCTAGGGGCCCAGCATTTT.

The chain joins TRBV3-1 (or the pseudogene TRBV3-2) to TRBJ1-5; D gene ambiguous. CDR1 is LGHDT, CDR2 YNNKEL, per germline (reference sequence). The CDR3 covers 13 residues. V lost 1 base, J lost 3 bases, and 4 bases lay in between. CDR3: CASSQGPNQPQHF. In DNA, the CDR3 is TGTGCCAGCAGCCAAGGGCCCAATCAGCCCCAGCATTTT.

This rearrangement joins TRBV27 to TRBJ1-6, with TRBD1 as a possible D gene (5 bases). Deletions cut 4 bases from V and 6 bases from J, with 13 bases between. CDR3 length equals 15 residues. Per the germline V gene, CDR1 is MNHEY and CDR2 is SMNVEV (reference sequence). This CDR3 reads CASSSGGWTNSPLHF. CDR3 in DNA: TGTGCCAGCAGTTCTGGGGGTTGGACTAATTCACCCCTCCACTTT.

The chain couples TRBV5-1 to TRBJ2-1; D ambiguous. V lost 2 bases and J lost 2, with 8 bases in between. The germline V gene encodes CDR1 SGHRS and CDR2 YFSETQ. This CDR3 has 14 amino acids. In nucleotides, the CDR3 is TGCGCCAGCAGCTTAAACGGGCCCTACAATGAGCAGTTCTTC. This translates into CASSLNGPYNEQFF. Complete variable domain (other parts from reference TRBV5-1 and TRBJ2-1): KAGVTQTPRYLIKTRGQQVTLSCSPISGHRSVSWYQQTPGQGLQFLFEYFSETQRNKGNFPGRFSGRQFSNSRSEMNVSTLELGDSALYLCASSLNGPYNEQFFGPGTRLTVL.

The chain is built from TRBV28 and TRBJ1-2; D call uncertain. The germline CDR1 and CDR2 sequences are MDHEN and SYDVKM. V was shortened by 5 bases and J by 5 bases, with 18 bases between the two germline ends. The CDR3 loop spans 15 amino acids. The CDR3 DNA reads TGTGCCAGCAGTCCCTATTTGACGGATCGATATGGCTACACCTTC. Translating it yields CASSPYLTDRYGYTF.

The chain recombines TRBV6-1 with TRBJ1-4; D unclear. V was clipped by 1 base and J by 0 bases, with 9 bases between them. Germline CDR1 is MNHNS and CDR2 is SASEGT. The CDR3 contains 16 residues. CDR3 sequence (DNA): TGTGCCAGCAGTGAAGGGACGCCCCCAACTAATGAAAAACTGTTTTTT. It is translated as CASSEGTPPTNEKLFF.

The rearrangement joins TRBV19 to TRBJ2-7, with D perhaps TRBD1 or TRBD2 (7 bases each). Germline assignment: CDR1 LNHDA and CDR2 SQIVND (reference sequence). V lost 4 bases, J lost 3 bases, and 16 bases lay in between. The CDR3 loop spans 15 amino acids. Here the CDR3 DNA reads TGTGCCAGTAGTACCCGTGCAGGGGGGGACTACGAGCAGTACTTC. Residues: CASSTRAGGDYEQYF.

This clone occurred once. This sequence joins TRBV6-4 and TRBJ2-3, with D tentatively TRBD2 (5 bases). This CDR3 contains 14 residues. Germline CDR1 is MRHNA and CDR2 is SNTAGT. Trimming took off 8 bases at V and 4 bases at J, with 16 bases between the two ends. In DNA form, the CDR3 reads TGTGCCAGCGGGGAAGAGGGTTCTTCAGATACGCAGTATTTT. Protein sequence: CASGEEGSSDTQYF.

The chain combines TRBV30 with TRBJ2-2; D is uncertain. The CDR3 extends over 10 amino acids. The ends were cut back, 5 bases at V and 7 bases at J, with 5 bases in the middle. Germline V gives CDR1 GTSNPN, CDR2 SVGIG (reference sequence). The CDR3 coding sequence is TGTGCCTGGGGTGGCGGGGAGCTGTTTTTT. The encoded protein is CAWGGGELFF.

This rearrangement joins TRBV14 to TRBJ1-3; the match to TRBD1 covers 9 bases. The CDR3 sequence is 16 residues long. Germline V gene lookup returns CDR1 SGHDN and CDR2 FVKESK. The V and J ends lost 3 bases and 2 bases, in that order; junction bases with no gene match: 5. The CDR3 region is CASSQAGQGTGNTIYF. The CDR3 region has the DNA TGTGCCAGCAGCCAGGCCGGACAGGGGACTGGAAACACCATATATTTT.

CDR3 nucleotides: TGTGCCAGCAGCCAAGATCTCCTAACGGGACAGACTAATGAAAAACTGTTTTTT. Translation gives CASSQDLLTGQTNEKLFF. This chain joins TRBV4-2 and TRBJ1-4; 7 bases map to TRBD1. CDR3 size: 18 residues. Germline V gene data show CDR1 as LGHNA and CDR2 as YNFKEQ. V was pared by 0 bases and J by 2 bases, with 9 bases of the junction left unmatched.

The chain employs TRBV2 and TRBJ2-5; D could derive from TRBD1 or TRBD2 (5 bases each). This CDR3 comprises 15 residues. Trimming stripped 5 bases from V and 5 bases from J, with 18 bases between. Germline V CDR1 and CDR2: SNHLY, FYNNEI. The CDR3 loop is CASSRDAPQEETQYF. The CDR3 bases are TGTGCCAGCAGTCGGGACGCTCCCCAAGAGGAGACCCAGTACTTC.

The chain joins TRBV6-5 to TRBJ2-2, with D unclear. The CDR3 sequence is 15 residues long. Germline loops: CDR1 MNHEY, CDR2 SVGAGI. Trimming shortened V by 0 bases and J by 1 base, and 6 bases separated the two germline ends. The CDR3 loop is CASSYSRGNTGELFF. The CDR3 DNA reads as TGTGCCAGCAGTTACTCGAGAGGGAACACCGGGGAGCTGTTTTTT.

In its sample, this clone was seen a few times. CDR3: CASSVAGQGAEDTQYF. The DNA of the CDR3 is TGTGCCAGCAGCGTAGCGGGACAGGGGGCGGAAGATACGCAGTATTTT. This chain joins TRBV9 and TRBJ2-3; 12 bases fit TRBD1. The germline CDR1 and CDR2 sequences are SGDLS and YYNGEE. The CDR3 runs to 16 residues. The junction had 4 bases not matched to a gene; V was cut back by 0 bases and J by 5 bases.

This clone was counted between two and nine times. The chain is built from TRBV7-8 and TRBJ1-5, with unresolved D. Trimming took off 2 bases at V and 0 bases at J, with 5 bases between the two ends. This CDR3 is 14 amino acids long. Germline CDR1 and CDR2: SGHVS and FQNEAQ. The CDR3 is CASSLSDSNQPQHF. CDR3 nucleotides: TGTGCCAGCAGCTTAAGTGATAGCAATCAGCCCCAGCATTTT.

The V gene is TRBV7-9, the J gene TRBJ1-2; 7 bases are shared with TRBD1. After removal of 5 bases from V and 7 bases from J, the junction contained 10 bases not matched to a gene. There are 14 residues in the CDR3. In germline, CDR1 is SEHNR, CDR2 FQNEAQ (reference sequence). This CDR3 is CASSETGDVGGYTF. For the CDR3, the DNA is TGTGCCAGCAGCGAAACAGGGGATGTGGGTGGCTACACCTTC.